This paragraph covers one T cell receptor (beta chain) sequence. No antigen is known for it. Timing groups of about 4 and about 12 weeks for second doses were pooled. In germline, CDR1 is MNHEY, CDR2 SMNVEV (reference sequence). This CDR3 has 21 amino acids. Deletions cut 0 bases from V and 2 bases from J, with 23 bases between. This entry comes from a study of T cell responses to AZD1222 COVID-19 vaccine. General study points: A mostly white British donor set with more females was recruited, and clonal diversity was possibly underestimated. Baseline antibody screening turned up just five to seven seropositive AZD1222 recipients. Reports say nearly half of spike-specific TCRs go after unmutated variant regions.

Profiling relied on immunoSEQ multiplex PCR, and the TCRdb table lists in-frame clones only, not all of them. The repertoire holds about 110,000 clones, with 94% as singletons. Sample: peripheral blood, taken 28 days after the second AZD1222 dose. The sequence came from an adult who received the AZD1222 COVID-19 vaccine. The V gene is TRBV27, the J gene TRBJ2-6, with D perhaps given as TRBD1 or TRBD2 (7 bases each). Here the CDR3 reads CASSLSDPNSSGGAGANVLTF. CDR3 nucleotide sequence: TGTGCCAGCAGTTTATCGGATCCGAATTCTTCAGGGGGGGCTGGGGCCAACGTCCTGACTTTC.